Following are 11 T cell receptor beta chains from one sample sequenced in a study of T cells in Graves' hyperthyroidism and ophthalmopathy. The investigators amplified TCR beta CDR3 regions from RNA transcripts. Researchers ran a first-round RT-PCR on the TCR CDR3 using the HTBI primer set. TCRdb redid the calling of the multiplex PCR reads with MiXCR, one entry per CDR3 protein. The sample includes about 770,000 distinct CDR3 sequences, approximately 19% of them seen just once. The sequenced material came from blood. These receptors all come from a woman aged 45-65 years with Graves' hyperthyroidism that later progressed to Graves' ophthalmopathy.

This clonotype was observed a handful of times. V and J are TRBV7-9 and TRBJ2-3; 15 positions match TRBD2. Trimming removed 5 bases from V and 3 bases from J; junction bases left unmatched: 3. Germline CDR1 and CDR2: SEHNR and FQNEAQ (reference sequence). The CDR3 loop spans 16 amino acids. The chain's CDR3 is CASSTGTSGGTDTQYF. Written as DNA, the CDR3 is TGTGCCAGCAGCACGGGGACTAGCGGGGGGACAGATACGCAGTATTTT.

The chain recombines TRBV9 with TRBJ1-2, with D hard to call. Germline loops: CDR1 SGDLS, CDR2 YYNGEE. V lost 0 bases and J 7 bases, leaving 10 bases between the germline ends. CDR3 size: 13 residues. Written as DNA, the CDR3 is TGTGCCAGCAGCGTAGACGCAGAAATTGGCTACACCTTC. This codes for CASSVDAEIGYTF.

This clonotype was detected only a few times. J is TRBJ1-1 and V is TRBV7-8, with 7 bases fitting TRBD1. Germline lookup yields CDR1 SGHVS and CDR2 FQNEAQ. This CDR3 contains 13 residues. With 9 bases clipped from V and 7 bases from J, the junction kept 11 bases outside the gene matches. The CDR3 nucleotides read TGTGCCAGTTTTAAGGACAGGAACCTTGAAGCTTTCTTT. Its protein product is CASFKDRNLEAFF.

This clonotype turned up a few times. The chain is built from TRBV6-4 and TRBJ2-2; a possible D gene is TRBD2 (7 bases). The CDR3 has 17 amino acids. Germline CDR1 is MRHNA and CDR2 is SNTAGT. Trimming removed 0 bases at V and 2 bases at J, with 13 bases between. DNA for the CDR3: TGTGCCAGCAGTGACTCGACGGGGGGCCACAACACCGGGGAGCTGTTTTTT. This sequence encodes CASSDSTGGHNTGELFF.

There are a few counts of this clonotype. The chain links TRBV6-1 to TRBJ1-4; D unclear. Looked up from germline, CDR1 is MNHNS and CDR2 is SASEGT. The CDR3 is made up of 14 amino acids. V shed 6 bases and J shed 7 bases, with 15 bases lying between them. The CDR3 loop is CASREVWRSEKLFF. For the CDR3, the DNA is TGTGCCAGCAGGGAGGTATGGAGGAGTGAAAAACTGTTTTTT.

This clonotype has ten or more counts. The J gene is TRBJ2-3, the V gene TRBV30, with D maybe TRBD2 (7 bases). Between the trimmed V and J ends, which lost 7 bases and 5 bases, there was a span of 16 bases. CDR3 length: 13 amino acids. The germline gives CDR1 GTSNPN, CDR2 SVGIG (reference sequence). The CDR3 DNA reads TGTGCCTCTTCGAGGGGGGGCGGAGATACGCAGTATTTT. It codes for CASSRGGGDTQYF. Combining the CDR3 with reference TRBV30 and TRBJ2-3 gives the whole variable domain SQTIHQWPATLVQPVGSPLSLECTVEGTSNPNLYWYRQAAGRGLQLLFYSVGIGQISSEVPQNLSASRPQDRQFILSSKKLLLSDSGFYLCASSRGGGDTQYFGPGTRLTVL.

This clonotype was counted only a few times. The gene calls are TRBV29-1 and TRBJ1-1; D call uncertain. The CDR3 sequence is 13 residues long. The V gene's germline CDR1 is SQVTM and CDR2 ANQGSEA. Trimming shortened V by 7 bases and J by 0 bases, and 12 bases separated the two germline ends. CDR3 in amino acids: CSAATAMNTEAFF. CDR3 nucleotide sequence: TGCAGCGCCGCGACGGCCATGAACACTGAAGCTTTCTTT.

This clonotype has at least ten counts. V is TRBV12-3 or TRBV12-4 and J is TRBJ1-1; weak D call: TRBD1 (5 bases). CDR3 length: 15 residues. V was trimmed by 3 bases and J by 1 base, leaving 12 bases between them. Here the CDR3 reads CASSLGGAANTEAFF. DNA for the CDR3: TGTGCCAGCAGTTTGGGGGGTGCCGCGAACACTGAAGCTTTCTTT.

In its sample, this clonotype was seen many times. The chain is built from TRBV11-2 and TRBJ1-1; the match to TRBD1 covers 8 bases. V lost 6 bases to trimming and J lost 0 bases; unmatched junction nucleotides: 6. The CDR3 totals 15 residues. The germline V gene encodes CDR1 SGHAT and CDR2 FQNNGV. The CDR3 spells CASRYRGLMNTEAFF. As DNA, the CDR3 is TGTGCCAGCAGGTACAGGGGGTTAATGAACACTGAAGCTTTCTTT.

This clonotype appeared many times. V and J are TRBV3-1 and TRBJ1-2; D gene ambiguous. V was shortened by 1 base and J by 0 bases, with 6 bases between the two germline ends. Looked up from germline, CDR1 is LGHDT and CDR2 is YNNKEL (reference sequence). The length of the CDR3 is 14 residues. Written as DNA, the CDR3 is TGTGCCAGCAGCCAAGTCCGCACTAACTATGGCTACACCTTC. Protein: CASSQVRTNYGYTF.

This clonotype was detected many times. This chain uses TRBV30 with TRBJ1-2; D unclear. The CDR3 has 13 residues. Germline CDR1 GTSNPN, CDR2 SVGIG (reference sequence). V lost 3 bases, J lost 2 bases, and 10 bases lay in between. CDR3 bases: TGTGCCTGGAGATGGCAGTCGAACTATGGCTACACCTTC. Its translation is CAWRWQSNYGYTF.